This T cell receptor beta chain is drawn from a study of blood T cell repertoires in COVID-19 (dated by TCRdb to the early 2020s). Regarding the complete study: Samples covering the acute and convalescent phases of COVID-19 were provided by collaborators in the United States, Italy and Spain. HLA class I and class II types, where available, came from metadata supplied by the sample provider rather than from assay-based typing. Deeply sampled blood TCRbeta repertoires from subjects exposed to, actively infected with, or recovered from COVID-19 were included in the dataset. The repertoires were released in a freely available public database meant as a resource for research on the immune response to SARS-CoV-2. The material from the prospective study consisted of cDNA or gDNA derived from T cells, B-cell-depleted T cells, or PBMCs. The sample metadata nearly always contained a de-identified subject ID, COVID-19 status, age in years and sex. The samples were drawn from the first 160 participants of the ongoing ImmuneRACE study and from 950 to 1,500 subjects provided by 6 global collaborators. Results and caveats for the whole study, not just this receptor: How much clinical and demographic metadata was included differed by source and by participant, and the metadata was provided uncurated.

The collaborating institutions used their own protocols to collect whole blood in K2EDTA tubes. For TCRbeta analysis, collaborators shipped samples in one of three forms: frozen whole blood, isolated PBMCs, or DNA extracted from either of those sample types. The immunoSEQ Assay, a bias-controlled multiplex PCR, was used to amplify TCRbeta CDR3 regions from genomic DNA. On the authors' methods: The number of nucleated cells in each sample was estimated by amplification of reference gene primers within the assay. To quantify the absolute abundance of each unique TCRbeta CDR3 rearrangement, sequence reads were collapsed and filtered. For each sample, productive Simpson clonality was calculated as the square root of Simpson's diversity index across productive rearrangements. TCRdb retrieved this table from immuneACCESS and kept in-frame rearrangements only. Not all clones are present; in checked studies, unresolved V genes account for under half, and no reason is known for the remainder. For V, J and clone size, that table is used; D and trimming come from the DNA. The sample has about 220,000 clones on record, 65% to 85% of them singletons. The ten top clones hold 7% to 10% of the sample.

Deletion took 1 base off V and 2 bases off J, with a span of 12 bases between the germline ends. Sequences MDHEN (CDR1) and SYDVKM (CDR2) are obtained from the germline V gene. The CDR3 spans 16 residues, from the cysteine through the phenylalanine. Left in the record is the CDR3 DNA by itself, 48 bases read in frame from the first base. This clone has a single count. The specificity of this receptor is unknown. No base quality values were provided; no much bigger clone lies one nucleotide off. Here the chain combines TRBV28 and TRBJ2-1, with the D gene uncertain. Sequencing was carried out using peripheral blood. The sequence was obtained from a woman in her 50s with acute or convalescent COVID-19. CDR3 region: CASSLLLRQTYNEQFF. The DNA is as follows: TGTGCCAGCAGTTTATTGCTCAGACAAACCTACAATGAGCAGTTCTTC.